Listed here is a single T cell receptor (beta chain). Its matching antigen is unknown. The entry originates in a study of blood T cells in healthy people across ages. Study results and caveats: It was not known whether donors were CMV positive (a possible confounder of expanded clonotype changes).

The authors ran a second PCR of about 7 to 11 cycles using a sample-barcoded 5' primer and a J-beta primer mix. A tag from a template-switch adaptor with 12 random nucleotides marked each cDNA molecule. No fewer than 3 million CDR3-containing paired-end reads came from each sample. MiXCR, run by TCRdb on the 5' RACE reads, gives a single entry per CDR3 protein. The sample includes about 780,000 distinct CDR3 sequences, around 68% of them seen just once. This CDR3 is built from 14 residues. CDR1 LGHNA and CDR2 YNFKEQ come from the germline V gene. V lost 0 bases and J 8 bases, leaving 11 bases between the germline ends.

This sequence joins TRBV4-2 and TRBJ2-4, with D perhaps TRBD1 or TRBD2 (5 bases each). Sample: blood. This receptor was identified in a man aged 25-40 years in good health. The CDR3 DNA follows: TGTGCCAGCAGCCAAGACGCCCTGGGGGACATTCAGTACTTC. Its translation is CASSQDALGDIQYF.